One and the same sample provided the 30 T cell receptor beta chains below, sequenced in a study of blood T cell repertoires in COVID-19 (TCRdb year 2020). Libraries were made using the immunoSEQ multiplex PCR assay. This immuneACCESS table, as held by TCRdb, lists in-frame sequences with V and J called but not all clones. Of the missing ones, under half trace to an unresolved V gene in checked studies; the others have no known cause. The sample has about 59,000 clones on record, about 91% of them singletons. 18% of the sample is held by the ten biggest clonotypes. Input material: peripheral blood. Receptors were obtained from a woman of 80 years or more with active COVID-19.

The chain combines TRBV5-1 with TRBJ2-5; TRBD2 agrees at 16 bases. Per the germline V gene, CDR1 is SGHRS and CDR2 is YFSETQ. V lost 9 bases to trimming and J lost 2 bases; unmatched junction nucleotides: 10. CDR3 size: 17 residues. CDR3 nucleotides: TGCGCCACCGCCACTGGGACTAGCGGGGGGGATCAAGAGACCCAGTACTTC. Its translation: CATATGTSGGDQETQYF.

The rearrangement uses TRBV6-5 and TRBJ1-2; 9 positions match TRBD1. CDR1 and CDR2 (germline): MNHEY, SVGAGI. V trimming: 7 bases; J trimming: 8 bases; junction bases outside the gene matches: 11. CDR3 length equals 14 residues. The CDR3 DNA follows: TGTGCCAGCACTCGGGACAGGGCCCCCGGGGGCTACACCTTC. This sequence encodes CASTRDRAPGGYTF.

This chain uses TRBV24-1 with TRBJ2-2, with D unresolved. The length of the CDR3 is 13 residues. V was trimmed by 7 bases and J by 1 base, leaving 6 bases between them. Germline values: CDR1 KGHDR, CDR2 SFDVKD. The CDR3 spells CATRGRNTGELFF. In DNA, the CDR3 is TGTGCCACCAGGGGCAGGAACACCGGGGAGCTGTTTTTT.

The chain combines TRBV7-2 with TRBJ1-4; D remains ambiguous. This CDR3 has 12 residues. Germline CDR1 SGHTA, CDR2 FQGNSA. Trimming left V 6 bases short and J 8 bases short, with 10 bases between. Written as DNA, the CDR3 is TGTGCCAGCAGTCCCACCAGAGAAAAACTGTTTTTT. Protein sequence: CASSPTREKLFF.

The DNA of the CDR3 is TGCGCCAGCAGCTTGCAGACTAGCGGGGCCTCCTACGAGCAGTACTTC. Its protein product is CASSLQTSGASYEQYF. This chain connects TRBV5-1 to TRBJ2-7, with 11 nucleotides matching TRBD2. V lost 1 base to trimming and J lost 0 bases; unmatched junction nucleotides: 3. The CDR3 covers 16 residues. Per germline, CDR1 SGHRS and CDR2 YFSETQ.

The chain has TRBV24-1 and TRBJ2-1; 13 bases map to TRBD2. Germline V gene lookup returns CDR1 KGHDR and CDR2 SFDVKD. This CDR3 region has 15 residues. With V trimmed by 7 bases and J by 7 bases, 6 bases remained unmatched. As DNA, the CDR3 is TGTGCCACCAGCCGGACTAGCGGGGGTATAAATGAGCAGTTCTTC. It specifies CATSRTSGGINEQFF.

CDR3 bases: TGTGCCAGCATAGGGGGAGGGGCTAACATGAACACTGAAGCTTTCTTT. It is translated as CASIGGGANMNTEAFF. The chain is built from TRBV28 and TRBJ1-1; D perhaps matches TRBD1 (6 bases). The CDR3 is made up of 16 amino acids. Germline CDR1 MDHEN, CDR2 SYDVKM. V lost 7 bases and J lost 0, with 18 bases in between.

This chain links TRBV29-1 with TRBJ2-5, with 11 positions matching TRBD2. Germline CDR1 and CDR2: SQVTM and ANQGSEA. The junction had 6 bases not matched to a gene; V was cut back by 5 bases and J by 4 bases. This CDR3 is built from 14 residues. The DNA of the CDR3 is TGCAGCGTTTTAGCGGGGGGGCGTAGAGAGACCCAGTACTTC. This translates into CSVLAGGRRETQYF.

This sequence joins TRBV28 and TRBJ1-1; D not certain. This CDR3 region has 14 residues. Germline CDR1 MDHEN, CDR2 SYDVKM. V was clipped by 5 bases and J by 4 bases, with 14 bases between them. In nucleotides, the CDR3 is TGTGCCAGCAGTCTTACGACTCGGGGCACTGAAGCTTTCTTT. It translates to CASSLTTRGTEAFF.

J is TRBJ2-6 and V is TRBV7-2, with 9 bases lining up with TRBD2. Trimming took 2 bases from V and 2 from J; bases not matched to a gene: 4. The germline CDR1 and CDR2 sequences are SGHTA and FQGNSA. The CDR3 totals 17 residues. Written as DNA, the CDR3 is TGTGCCAGCAGCTTACAGCGGGGGGCCACTGGGGCCAACGTCCTGACTTTC. Translation: CASSLQRGATGANVLTF.

This chain connects TRBV18 to TRBJ1-1; 7 positions agree with TRBD1. With 3 bases clipped from V and 3 bases from J, the junction kept 4 bases outside the gene matches. Germline assignment: CDR1 KGHSH and CDR2 LQKENI. This CDR3 is built from 14 residues. The CDR3 region is CASSPTGFDTEAFF. The CDR3, as DNA: TGTGCCAGCTCACCGACAGGGTTTGACACTGAAGCTTTCTTT.

This clone was counted a single time. V gene TRBV2 combines with J gene TRBJ2-1; D might be TRBD2 (6 bases). In germline, CDR1 is SNHLY, CDR2 FYNNEI. The CDR3 contains 14 residues. V lost 11 bases, J lost 7 bases, and 21 bases lay in between. The CDR3 DNA is TGTGCCCAGGAGGCGGGGATCCCGAGGAATGAGCAGTTCTTC. Its translation: CAQEAGIPRNEQFF.

The V call is TRBV7-9, the J call TRBJ2-2, with D possibly being TRBD2 (5 bases). The CDR3 is 13 residues long. Germline CDR1 and CDR2: SEHNR and FQNEAQ (reference sequence). V dropped 11 bases and J dropped 5 bases, with 15 bases sitting between them. The CDR3 sequence is CALKAGRTGELFF. The CDR3 DNA reads as TGTGCCTTAAAGGCGGGTAGAACCGGGGAGCTGTTTTTT.

This chain connects TRBV10-3 to TRBJ2-1, with 10 bases fitting TRBD1. V trimming: 7 bases; J trimming: 6 bases; junction bases outside the gene matches: 6. This CDR3 is 14 amino acids long. The V gene's germline CDR1 is ENHRY and CDR2 SYGVKD. The CDR3 reads CAITDGTGVNEQFF. CDR3 bases: TGTGCCATCACCGACGGGACAGGGGTCAATGAGCAGTTCTTC.

V and J are TRBV30 and TRBJ1-5; TRBD1 matches at 7 bases. Germline CDR1 reads GTSNPN; CDR2 reads SVGIG (reference sequence). V shed 3 bases, J shed 5 bases, and the junction held 4 bases outside the gene matches. The CDR3 extends over 13 amino acids. The CDR3 nucleotides are TGTGCCTGGAGCCGACAGGGTTATCAGCCCCAGCATTTT. Residues: CAWSRQGYQPQHF.

CDR3 DNA: TGTGCCAGCAGCCGCGGACTAGAAGGTGAGACCCAGTACTTC. Amino acids: CASSRGLEGETQYF. This rearrangement joins TRBV3-1 (or the pseudogene TRBV3-2) to TRBJ2-5, with 7 bases matching TRBD2. The length of the CDR3 is 14 residues. V lost 4 bases to trimming and J lost 5 bases; unmatched junction nucleotides: 7. The germline V gene has CDR1 LGHDT and CDR2 YNNKEL (reference sequence).

The chain has TRBV18 and TRBJ2-7; no clear D. Germline V gene sequence: CDR1 KGHSH, CDR2 LQKENI. The CDR3 spans 12 residues. V dropped 2 bases and J dropped 3 bases, with 5 bases sitting between them. Here the CDR3 reads CASSPTGYEQYF. The CDR3 coding sequence is TGTGCCAGCTCACCAACGGGCTACGAGCAGTACTTC. Together with reference TRBV18 and TRBJ2-7, the CDR3 gives the full variable domain: NAGVMQNPRHLVRRRGQEARLRCSPMKGHSHVYWYRQLPEEGLKFMVYLQKENIIDESGMPKERFSAEFPKEGPSILRIQQVVRGDSAAYFCASSPTGYEQYFGPGTRLTVT.

CDR3 residues: CAWNSFGLAGPTNTGELFF. CDR3 DNA sequence: TGTGCCTGGAATTCGTTTGGACTAGCGGGGCCGACGAACACCGGGGAGCTGTTTTTT. V is TRBV30 and J is TRBJ2-2; 12 bases fit TRBD2. This CDR3 has 19 residues. The germline V gene encodes CDR1 GTSNPN and CDR2 SVGIG (reference sequence). J gave up 0 bases and V 4 bases, and 12 bases lay outside the gene matches.

The V call is TRBV7-2, the J call TRBJ2-3; no definite D call. From germline, CDR1 is SGHTA and CDR2 FQGNSA. Trimming pared 6 bases from V and 5 bases from J, leaving 12 bases between. This CDR3 region has 13 residues. CDR3 residues: CASSYDIGDTQYF. The CDR3 bases are TGTGCCAGCAGTTACGACATTGGAGATACGCAGTATTTT.

This chain connects TRBV18 to TRBJ2-5; 7 positions match TRBD2. CDR1 is KGHSH, CDR2 LQKENI, per germline. The trim removed 2 bases at V and 5 bases at J, leaving 11 bases unmatched. The CDR3 has 16 residues. The CDR3 sequence: CASSPKPGGVEETQYF. For the CDR3, the DNA is TGTGCCAGCTCACCAAAACCGGGGGGAGTGGAGGAGACCCAGTACTTC.

The CDR3 is CASSPGTSGARKNADTQYF. The CDR3 DNA is TGTGCCAGCAGCCCCGGGACTAGCGGGGCCCGCAAAAATGCAGATACGCAGTATTTT. This rearrangement joins TRBV28 to TRBJ2-3, with 13 bases lining up with TRBD2. The V segment lost 6 bases and the J segment 4 bases; nucleotides outside the gene matches: 16. Germline V gene sequence: CDR1 MDHEN, CDR2 SYDVKM. The CDR3 sequence is 19 residues long.

This clone was seen a single time. The chain has TRBV29-1 and TRBJ2-1; 10 nucleotides agree with TRBD2. Unmatched junction bases numbered 3, after V lost 7 bases and J lost 6 bases. Germline CDR1 is SQVTM and CDR2 is ANQGSEA. The CDR3 contains 12 residues. CDR3 residues: CSASGGSNEQFF. CDR3 nucleotide sequence: TGCAGCGCTAGCGGGGGATCCAATGAGCAGTTCTTC.

In DNA form, the CDR3 reads TGCGCCAGCAGCCGGCGGGCAGGGGGCGGGTGGGACACTGAAGCTTTCTTT. Protein: CASSRRAGGGWDTEAFF. The chain recombines TRBV4-3 with TRBJ1-1; 8 bases are shared with TRBD1. The CDR3 has 17 amino acids. Germline-derived CDR1 and CDR2 are LGHNA and YSLEER. With 4 bases clipped from V and 3 bases from J, the junction kept 13 bases outside the gene matches.

This chain connects TRBV5-1 to TRBJ2-2; TRBD2 is a possible D gene (6 bases). This CDR3 contains 15 residues. V shed 4 bases and J shed 0 bases, with 10 bases lying between them. Germline CDR1 and CDR2: SGHRS and YFSETQ. This CDR3 reads CASSPRGTNTGELFF. The CDR3 DNA reads as TGCGCCAGCAGCCCGCGGGGAACGAACACCGGGGAGCTGTTTTTT.

V gene TRBV7-3 combines with J gene TRBJ2-3; the match to TRBD2 covers 10 bases. J was trimmed by 0 bases and V by 2 bases; bases with no gene match: 11. Germline CDR1 reads SGHTA; CDR2 reads FQGTGA. The CDR3 contains 19 residues. The CDR3: CASSLVSSGGSSSTDTQYF. For the CDR3, the DNA is TGTGCCAGCAGCTTAGTCTCTAGCGGGGGATCAAGTAGCACAGATACGCAGTATTTT.

This chain joins TRBV19 and TRBJ2-3; 13 nucleotides line up with TRBD2. Germline trimming cut 4 bases from V and 5 bases from J; bases unmatched to any gene: 3. The germline V gene has CDR1 LNHDA and CDR2 SQIVND (reference sequence). The CDR3 consists of 15 residues. The CDR3 spells CASSRTSGGLDTQYF. CDR3 sequence (DNA): TGTGCCAGTAGTAGGACTAGCGGGGGCCTAGATACGCAGTATTTT.

This sequence joins TRBV18 and TRBJ2-7, with TRBD2 matching 10 bases. With V trimmed by 4 bases and J by 4 bases, 7 bases remained unmatched. Germline V lookup: CDR1 KGHSH, CDR2 LQKENI. The CDR3 is 15 amino acids. CDR3 nucleotide sequence: TGTGCCAGCTCACAGGAGCGGGGGGGACGTTACGAGCAGTACTTC. This translates into CASSQERGGRYEQYF.

This clone counts as medium-sized. V gene TRBV2 combines with J gene TRBJ1-6; D is undetermined. The CDR3 extends over 14 amino acids. Trimming removed 3 bases from V and 7 bases from J, with 10 bases in between. From germline, CDR1 is SNHLY and CDR2 FYNNEI. Written as DNA, the CDR3 is TGTGCCAGCAGTGAGGGCAGGTCGAATTCACCCCTCCACTTT. Encoded protein: CASSEGRSNSPLHF.

This clone was counted once. The chain recombines TRBV7-9 with TRBJ2-5; TRBD1 aligns across 9 bases. There are 17 residues in the CDR3. Germline V gene data show CDR1 as SEHNR and CDR2 as FQNEAQ (reference sequence). Unmatched junction bases numbered 10, after V lost 5 bases and J lost 0 bases. DNA of the CDR3: TGTGCCAGCAGCCTGAGGGGACAGGGCCCAAACCAAGAGACCCAGTACTTC. Amino acids: CASSLRGQGPNQETQYF.

The V gene is TRBV6-2 or TRBV6-3, the J gene TRBJ2-7; D gene uncertain. This CDR3 spans 15 amino acids. Per the germline V gene, CDR1 is MNHEY and CDR2 is SVGEGT. Trimming pared 2 bases from V and 2 bases from J, leaving 13 bases between. In nucleotides, the CDR3 is TGTGCCAGCAGTTACGTGTACCCTAGTCCCTACGAGCAGTACTTC. This codes for CASSYVYPSPYEQYF.